This TCR beta chain comes out of a study of blood T cell repertoires in COVID-19. Across the study: Italy, Spain and the United States were the sources of the convalescent and acute COVID-19 samples. PBMCs, B-cell-depleted T cells, or T cells were the source of the cDNA or gDNA that made up the material.

After removal of 1 base from V and 4 bases from J, the junction contained 6 bases not matched to a gene. The germline V gene encodes CDR1 MNHNS and CDR2 SASEGT. There are 16 residues in the CDR3. How the authors handled the data: Scientists estimated how many nucleated cells there were by amplifying reference gene primers. The table came from immunoSEQ multiplex PCR; TCRdb's copy has only in-frame clones and leaves some out. The DNA was the basis for D and trimming; V, J and clone size are from that table. The sample yields under 65,000 clones, around 89% seen once. This TCR was sampled from a human donor in a cohort sampled during active COVID-19. Sequencing was carried out using peripheral blood. This chain uses TRBV6-1 with TRBJ1-2, with 10 bases matching TRBD1. Here the CDR3 reads CASSEGKTGGVYGYTF. As DNA, the CDR3 is TGTGCCAGCAGTGAAGGCAAGACAGGGGGCGTCTATGGCTACACCTTC.